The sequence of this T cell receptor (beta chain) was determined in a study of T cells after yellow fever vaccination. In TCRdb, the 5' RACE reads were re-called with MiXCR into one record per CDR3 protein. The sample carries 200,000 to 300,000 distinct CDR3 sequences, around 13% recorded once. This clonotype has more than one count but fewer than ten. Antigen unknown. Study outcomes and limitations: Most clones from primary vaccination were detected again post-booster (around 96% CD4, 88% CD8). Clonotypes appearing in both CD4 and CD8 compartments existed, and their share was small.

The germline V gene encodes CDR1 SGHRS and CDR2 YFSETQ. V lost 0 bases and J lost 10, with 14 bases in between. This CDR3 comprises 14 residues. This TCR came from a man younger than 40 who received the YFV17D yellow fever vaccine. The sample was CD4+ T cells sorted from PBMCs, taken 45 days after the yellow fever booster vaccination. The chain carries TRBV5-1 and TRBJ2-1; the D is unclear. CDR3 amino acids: CASSLGEPEVEQFF. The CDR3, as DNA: TGCGCCAGCAGCTTGGGTGAGCCAGAGGTCGAGCAGTTCTTC.